The next 20 T cell receptor beta chains were all read from a single sample in a study of stem cell transplantation in POMP-related autoinflammatory disease. Only in-frame clones appear in the TCRdb table, and some are missing; sequencing was by immunoSEQ multiplex PCR. The sample has tens of thousands of clones; roughly 93% are singletons. This sample comprised CD4+ T cells from PBMCs, obtained after stem cell transplantation. These receptors all stem from a human patient with POMP-related autoinflammation and immune dysregulation (PRAID). Some T cells may be supplied by the graft donor.

The genes are TRBV29-1 and TRBJ1-2; TRBD1 aligns across 8 bases. The junction had 3 bases not matched to a gene; V was cut back by 4 bases and J by 2 bases. This CDR3 spans 13 amino acids. The germline CDR1 and CDR2 sequences are SQVTM and ANQGSEA. CDR3 nucleotides: TGCAGCGTTGGACAGGGGAAGAACTATGGCTACACCTTC. Its translation: CSVGQGKNYGYTF.

This clone was counted a single time. The chain combines TRBV15 with TRBJ1-4, with 7 bases identical to TRBD1. CDR3 size: 14 residues. Germline lookup yields CDR1 LNHNV and CDR2 YYDKDF (reference sequence). V lost 6 bases and J lost 4; bases outside the gene matches: 5. CDR3 DNA: TGTGCCACCAGTAGGGACAGCTTTAATGAAAAACTGTTTTTT. It codes for CATSRDSFNEKLFF.

In this sample, this clone turned up a few times. This chain uses TRBV19 with TRBJ2-1; D may be TRBD2 (6 bases). The CDR3 has 14 residues. V lost 5 bases to trimming and J lost 4 bases, with 12 bases between them. Germline loops: CDR1 LNHDA, CDR2 SQIVND (reference sequence). The DNA for the CDR3 is TGTGCCAGTAGTTTACGCGGGATTTACAATGAGCAGTTCTTC. Translation gives CASSLRGIYNEQFF.

The V call is TRBV6-1, the J call TRBJ1-5; possible D gene TRBD1, 5 bases. Germline V gene sequence: CDR1 MNHNS, CDR2 SASEGT. V lost 2 bases and J lost 0, with 11 bases in between. This CDR3 has 16 amino acids. The CDR3 nucleotides read TGTGCCAGCAGTGAAAGATCCGGGGCTAGCAATCAGCCCCAGCATTTT. As protein: CASSERSGASNQPQHF.

The chain couples TRBV18 to TRBJ2-3, with 12 bases lining up with TRBD2. This CDR3 comprises 15 residues. Germline CDR1 and CDR2: KGHSH and LQKENI. With V trimmed by 3 bases and J by 5 bases, 3 bases remained unmatched. CDR3 sequence (DNA): TGTGCCAGCTCACCGACTAGCGGGAGTGGAGATACGCAGTATTTT. It is translated as CASSPTSGSGDTQYF. Using reference TRBV18 and TRBJ2-3 for the parts outside the CDR3, the full variable domain is NAGVMQNPRHLVRRRGQEARLRCSPMKGHSHVYWYRQLPEEGLKFMVYLQKENIIDESGMPKERFSAEFPKEGPSILRIQQVVRGDSAAYFCASSPTSGSGDTQYFGPGTRLTVL.

The chain joins TRBV28 to TRBJ1-6, with TRBD1 matching over 9 bases. V lost 8 bases to trimming and J lost 7 bases; unmatched junction nucleotides: 3. This CDR3 region has 13 residues. Germline CDR1 is MDHEN and CDR2 is SYDVKM. The chain's CDR3 is CASRGQGNSPLHF. For the CDR3, the DNA is TGTGCCAGCCGGGGACAGGGCAATTCACCCCTCCACTTT.

The sample holds one count of this clone. The chain combines TRBV6-5 with TRBJ2-7; D gene unclear. The CDR3 spans 13 residues. Germline V gene lookup returns CDR1 MNHEY and CDR2 SVGAGI. The V gene lost 1 base and the J gene lost 7 bases, with 11 bases spanning the gap. This CDR3 is CASSYWGSEEQYF. CDR3 DNA: TGTGCCAGCAGTTACTGGGGTTCGGAGGAGCAGTACTTC.

The CDR3 nucleotides are TGTGCCAGCAGCCAATCTTATATGAACACTGAAGCTTTCTTT. It yields the protein CASSQSYMNTEAFF. The genes are TRBV3-1 (or the pseudogene TRBV3-2) and TRBJ1-1; D call uncertain. Trimming shortened V by 2 bases and J by 0 bases, and 7 bases separated the two germline ends. CDR3 length: 14 amino acids. Germline CDR1 reads LGHDT; CDR2 reads YNNKEL (reference sequence).

V gene TRBV3-1 (or the pseudogene TRBV3-2) combines with J gene TRBJ2-5; 7 bases line up with TRBD2. V shed 3 bases, J shed 3 bases, and the junction held 4 bases outside the gene matches. The germline V gene has CDR1 LGHDT and CDR2 YNNKEL (reference sequence). The CDR3 has 14 residues. The CDR3 sequence: CASSQSSGEETQYF. CDR3 DNA sequence: TGTGCCAGCAGCCAGTCCAGCGGGGAAGAGACCCAGTACTTC.

The gene calls are TRBV7-9 and TRBJ2-2, with 11 bases matching TRBD2. The CDR3 is 16 residues long. Per the germline V gene, CDR1 is SEHNR and CDR2 is FQNEAQ (reference sequence). The V gene end was trimmed by 5 bases and the J gene end by 5 bases; junction bases not matched to a gene: 7. CDR3 in DNA: TGTGCCAGCAGCCCGACCCGGACTAGCGGGACCGGGGAGCTGTTTTTT. It encodes CASSPTRTSGTGELFF.

The chain carries TRBV28 and TRBJ2-7; 8 nucleotides line up with TRBD2. With V trimmed by 6 bases and J by 3 bases, 10 bases remained unmatched. The CDR3 is 15 amino acids. Germline CDR1 and CDR2: MDHEN and SYDVKM. The CDR3 protein is CASSPPGTRFYEQYF. The CDR3 bases are TGTGCCAGCAGCCCACCCGGGACTAGATTCTACGAGCAGTACTTC.

This chain connects TRBV11-2 to TRBJ1-3; 8 bases agree with TRBD1. Germline-derived CDR1 and CDR2 are SGHAT and FQNNGV. The trim removed 6 bases at V and 2 bases at J, leaving 9 bases unmatched. The CDR3 runs to 16 residues. The CDR3 DNA reads TGTGCCAGCAGTAACAGGGGGGGGGAAGCTGGAAACACCATATATTTT. This encodes CASSNRGGEAGNTIYF.

This clone was picked up one time. V and J are TRBV5-5 and TRBJ1-1; 9 nucleotides match TRBD1. The germline gives CDR1 SGHKS, CDR2 YYEKEE (reference sequence). The CDR3 consists of 14 residues. V was clipped by 2 bases and J by 5 bases; unmatched bases: 4. The CDR3 sequence: CASSFLTGGTEAFF. CDR3 nucleotide sequence: TGTGCCAGCAGCTTTCTGACAGGGGGGACTGAAGCTTTCTTT.

The chain uses TRBV2 and TRBJ1-2; no clear D. CDR3 length equals 12 residues. Trimming left V 6 bases short and J 4 bases short, with 9 bases between. Germline-derived CDR1 and CDR2 are SNHLY and FYNNEI. The CDR3 spells CASRRRAYGYTF. The CDR3, as DNA: TGTGCCAGCAGGAGGAGGGCCTATGGCTACACCTTC.

J is TRBJ2-7 and V is TRBV5-4, with D possibly TRBD1 on 5 matching bases. CDR3 length equals 14 residues. Germline V gene sequence: CDR1 SGHNT, CDR2 YYREEE (reference sequence). V lost 1 base and J 2 bases, leaving 10 bases between the germline ends. CDR3 sequence (DNA): TGTGCCAGCAGCTTGCAGGGCGGCACCTACGAGCAGTACGTC. Encoded protein: CASSLQGGTYEQYV.

The V call is TRBV7-8, the J call TRBJ2-3, with D uncertain. The V gene's germline CDR1 is SGHVS and CDR2 FQNEAQ. V was pared by 2 bases and J by 0 bases, with 6 bases between. The CDR3 consists of 14 residues. The CDR3 nucleotides are TGTGCCAGCAGCTTAATGGGCAGCACAGATACGCAGTATTTT. As protein: CASSLMGSTDTQYF.

V is TRBV6-5 and J is TRBJ2-3; TRBD1 might be the D (5 bases). The CDR3 covers 13 residues. The germline V gene has CDR1 MNHEY and CDR2 SVGAGI. Between the trimmed V and J ends, which lost 4 bases and 4 bases, there was a span of 9 bases. CDR3 in DNA: TGTGCCAGCAGTTCCTCAGGGCCAGATACGCAGTATTTT. Amino acids: CASSSSGPDTQYF.

J is TRBJ2-7 and V is TRBV28, with 7 nucleotides matching TRBD1. After removal of 3 bases from V and 2 bases from J, the junction contained 4 bases not matched to a gene. Germline V CDR1 and CDR2: MDHEN, SYDVKM. The CDR3 loop spans 14 amino acids. The CDR3 sequence is CASSFLGQTYEQYF. The DNA for the CDR3 is TGTGCCAGCAGTTTTTTGGGACAGACCTACGAGCAGTACTTC.

The rearrangement links TRBV27 to TRBJ1-2; 9 nucleotides align to TRBD1. This CDR3 is built from 15 residues. Germline CDR1 is MNHEY and CDR2 is SMNVEV (reference sequence). The V and J ends lost 4 bases and 3 bases, in that order; junction bases with no gene match: 6. CDR3 sequence reads: CASSSSDRGHYGYTF. The CDR3 nucleotides read TGTGCCAGCAGTTCCTCGGACAGGGGTCACTATGGCTACACCTTC.

The chain combines TRBV7-9 with TRBJ1-4, with D possibly matching TRBD1 (5 bases). Trimming cost V 4 bases and J 8 bases, with 8 bases left between them. Germline lookup yields CDR1 SEHNR and CDR2 FQNEAQ (reference sequence). This CDR3 spans 12 amino acids. CDR3 amino acids: CASSWGREKLFF. CDR3 DNA sequence: TGTGCCAGCAGCTGGGGGAGGGAAAAACTGTTTTTT.